Given below is one TCR beta chain in context. The antigen remains undetermined. This specimen comes from a study of a mutant IDH1 vaccine in newly diagnosed glioma. Measured with immunoSEQ multiplex PCR; TCRdb has only the in-frame clones, and not every one. Of 40,000 to 55,000 clones listed, around 80% are singletons. Trimming removed 4 bases from V and 0 bases from J; junction bases left unmatched: 6. Germline-derived CDR1 and CDR2 are SNHLY and FYNNEI. The CDR3 consists of 18 residues. The time point is: week 35, safety follow-up. With topical imiquimod, each dose of the vaccine consisted of 300 ug of mutant IDH1 20-mer peptide. The patients received vaccinations eight times, in weeks 1, 3, 5, 7, 11, 15, 19 and 23.

The sequence derives from a man aged 40-49 years with glioma. The chain has TRBV2 and TRBJ2-5, with 15 bases identical to TRBD2. Specimen: PBMCs, collected from a glioma patient whose treatment included an IDH1 peptide vaccine. CDR3 region: CASSVGTSGGSYQETQYF. The CDR3 coding sequence is TGTGCCAGCAGTGTAGGGACTAGCGGGGGGTCGTACCAAGAGACCCAGTACTTC.